The 5 T cell receptor beta chains presented below share a single source sample, sequenced in a study of blood T cells in healthy people across ages. Combining a sample-barcoded 5' primer with a J-beta primer mix, a second PCR ran for 7 to 11 cycles. TCRdb re-derived calls from the 5' RACE reads in MiXCR, one entry per CDR3 protein. This repertoire shows hundreds of thousands of distinct CDR3 sequences, 45% to 60% found once; its top ten account for about 14%. Sequenced material: blood. These TCRs come from a woman aged 80 or over in good health.

This chain uses TRBV4-2 with TRBJ2-2; D is undetermined. The V gene lost 5 bases and the J gene lost 7 bases, with 5 bases spanning the gap. Germline CDR1 and CDR2: LGHNA and YNFKEQ. The CDR3 sequence is 11 residues long. The CDR3 reads CASSVFGELFF. Written as DNA, the CDR3 is TGTGCCAGCAGCGTCTTCGGGGAGCTGTTTTTT.

The count of this clonotype is one. J is TRBJ2-7 and V is TRBV4-3; no clear D. The CDR3 is made up of 13 amino acids. Trimming pared 6 bases from V and 0 bases from J, leaving 9 bases between. The V gene's germline CDR1 is LGHNA and CDR2 YSLEER. CDR3 DNA: TGCGCCAGCAGGGACGGAAGCTCCTACGAGCAGTACTTC. Its translation: CASRDGSSYEQYF.

This clonotype was seen a single time. The rearrangement joins TRBV12-3 or TRBV12-4 to TRBJ2-7, with 11 bases fitting TRBD2. The DNA end lines up better with TRBJ2-5; the J call may be wrong. The CDR3 spans 16 residues. The CDR3 reads CASSERSSGGQETQYF. Here the CDR3 DNA reads TGTGCCAGCAGCGAACGATCTAGCGGGGGGCAAGAGACCCAGTACTTC.

The J gene is TRBJ2-4, the V gene TRBV28; D may be TRBD2 (5 bases). Near its end, the DNA agrees better with TRBJ2-5, so the J call may be wrong. CDR1 is MDHEN, CDR2 SYDVKM, per germline. The CDR3 runs to 16 residues. The CDR3, as DNA: TGTGCCAGCAGTCCACTGGAGGTGGTGTACCAAGAGACCCAGTACTTC. Translating gives CASSPLEVVYQETQYF.

This clonotype was seen repeatedly, ten times or more. The chain combines TRBV29-1 with TRBJ2-2; D is undetermined. Germline V gene data show CDR1 as SQVTM and CDR2 as ANQGSEA. Trimming removed 5 bases from V and 5 bases from J, with 6 bases in between. The CDR3 consists of 11 residues. This CDR3 is CSVRETGELFF. As DNA, the CDR3 is TGCAGCGTTAGAGAAACCGGGGAGCTGTTTTTT.